The 19 T cell receptor gamma chains below come from one sample, sequenced in a study of Vδ1+ human thymocytes (dated by TCRdb to the late 2010s). Beyond this particular receptor, the publication reports: Unlike the oligoclonal repertoires in peripheral blood, the thymic TRG and TRD repertoires appeared highly polyclonal, with Gaussian CDR3 length distributions.

Their antigen targets remain unknown. Sequencing instrument: Illumina MiSeq. RNA was extracted with the RNeasy mini kit and reverse transcribed using Superscript III. To generate the CDR3 amplicons, a multiplex PCR was run using pooled V-gene forward primers together with a constant-region reverse primer that carried Illumina adaptor overhangs. Public reads were reanalyzed in TCRdb with CATT, and rows carrying the same DNA were merged afterwards. Within this sample are some 22,000 gamma-chain clones, with approximately 14% of them counted one time only. The top ten constitute about 1.9% of the sample. The specimen was Vdelta1+ gamma-delta thymocytes from the thymus. According to the study, the label for this sample's cell subset or site signals: FACS-sorted CD3+ TCRalphabeta- TCRVdelta1+ TCRVdelta2- thymocytes. These receptors came from a child younger than two who had congenital heart surgery.

The sample holds a few counts of this clone. The chain recombines TRGV5 with TRGJ1 or TRGJ2. Trimming removed 0 bases from V and 15 bases from J; junction bases left unmatched: 11. In germline, CDR1 is VINAFY, CDR2 YDVSNSKD. The CDR3 is 12 residues long. Written as DNA, the CDR3 is TGTGCCACCTGGGACAGGCTCCCCCGAGTACTCTTT. As protein: CATWDRLPRVLF.

This clone turned up a few times. The gene calls are TRGV9 and TRGJ1 or TRGJ2. CDR3 length: 13 residues. Germline CDR1 and CDR2: GITISATS and ISYDGTV (reference sequence). V gave up 0 bases and J gave up 5 bases; unmatched junction bases: 4. CDR3: CALWEVYNYKKLF. The CDR3 bases are TGTGCCTTGTGGGAGGTGTACAATTATAAGAAACTCTTT.

The chain carries TRGV5 and TRGJ1 or TRGJ2. The CDR3 has 13 residues. Germline trimming cut 0 bases from V and 9 bases from J; bases unmatched to any gene: 8. Looked up from germline, CDR1 is VINAFY and CDR2 is YDVSNSKD. CDR3 residues: CATWDRPRIKKLF. CDR3 coding DNA: TGTGCCACCTGGGACAGGCCGAGAATTAAGAAACTCTTT.

In its sample, this clone was seen a few times. The rearrangement links TRGV3 to TRGJ1 or TRGJ2. Trimming cost V 4 bases and J 6 bases; bases outside gene matches: 6. The CDR3 sequence is 12 residues long. Germline assignment: CDR1 VTNTFY and CDR2 YDVSTARD (reference sequence). CDR3 DNA: TGTGCCACCTGGGATCGTCCTTATAAGAAACTCTTT. Translation gives CATWDRPYKKLF.

On this clone: An end of the junction does not agree with germline; a read error may underlie this. Distinct nucleotide sequences in the sample also encode this CDR3. The V gene is TRGV5, the J gene TRGJ1 or TRGJ2. CDR1 is VINAFY, CDR2 YDVSNSKD, per germline. The CDR3 consists of 14 residues. The DNA of the CDR3 is TGCGCCACCTGGGACAGCCCCCTTTATTATAAGAAACTCTTT. Protein product: CATWDSPLYYKKLF.

This clone was seen more than once but under ten times. This CDR3 is also generated by other DNA sequences in the sample. The rearrangement joins TRGV9 to TRGJ1 or TRGJ2. Unmatched junction bases numbered 3, after V lost 0 bases and J lost 7 bases. The length of the CDR3 is 12 residues. Germline V gene lookup returns CDR1 GITISATS and CDR2 ISYDGTV (reference sequence). In nucleotides, the CDR3 is TGTGCCTTGTGGGAGGTGGCATATAAGAAACTCTTT. This translates into CALWEVAYKKLF.

The chain employs TRGV4 and TRGJ1 or TRGJ2. The V gene's germline CDR1 is EGSTGY and CDR2 YDSYTSSV. The CDR3 runs 13 residues. With 2 bases clipped from V and 12 bases from J, the junction kept 13 bases outside the gene matches. In DNA form, the CDR3 reads TGTGCCACCTGGGATGCCTTCCCCCAGAGGAAACTCTTT. Residues: CATWDAFPQRKLF.

As to this clone: Other DNA sequences from this sample encode an identical CDR3 as well. The V call is TRGV9, the J call TRGJP1. Germline CDR1 and CDR2: GITISATS and ISYDGTV (reference sequence). With 0 bases clipped from V and 0 bases from J, the junction kept 1 base outside the gene matches. The CDR3 loop spans 15 amino acids. CDR3 nucleotides: TGTGCCTTGTGGGAGGTGCATACCACTGGTTGGTTCAAGATATTT. This translates into CALWEVHTTGWFKIF.

This clone has a handful of counts. The chain combines TRGV5 with TRGJ1 or TRGJ2. After removal of 9 bases from V and 3 bases from J, the junction contained 8 bases not matched to a gene. The germline V gene has CDR1 VINAFY and CDR2 YDVSNSKD. The CDR3 is 12 amino acids. The CDR3 sequence: CATHTSYYKKLF. Written as DNA, the CDR3 is TGTGCCACCCACACGTCTTATTATAAGAAACTCTTT.

This clone has more than one count but fewer than ten. Germline is not matched at one junction end, which may reflect a read error. The chain combines TRGV4 with TRGJ1 or TRGJ2. The CDR3 is 15 residues long. The germline V gene has CDR1 EGSTGY and CDR2 YDSYTSSV. The CDR3 protein is CATWNGHYNYYKKLF. CDR3 nucleotide sequence: TGTGCCACCTGGAATGGCCACTACAATTATTATAAGAAACTCTTT.

The V and J genes are TRGV3 and TRGJ1 or TRGJ2. This CDR3 region has 12 residues. V gave up 3 bases and J gave up 12 bases; unmatched junction bases: 11. Germline CDR1 VTNTFY, CDR2 YDVSTARD (reference sequence). In DNA, the CDR3 is TGTGCCACCTGGGACCCGACCCAGGGGAAACTCTTT. Protein sequence: CATWDPTQGKLF.

The V and J genes are TRGV4 and TRGJ1 or TRGJ2. V was clipped by 6 bases and J by 2 bases; unmatched bases: 10. Germline V gene sequence: CDR1 EGSTGY, CDR2 YDSYTSSV. The CDR3 has 14 amino acids. DNA for the CDR3: TGTGCCACCTGGAATGAGCGCTATTATTATAAGAAACTCTTT. It is translated as CATWNERYYYKKLF.

V is TRGV4 and J is TRGJ1 or TRGJ2. The CDR3 has 14 residues. After removal of 4 bases from V and 3 bases from J, the junction contained 9 bases not matched to a gene. CDR1 and CDR2 from the germline V gene are EGSTGY and YDSYTSSV. Here the CDR3 reads CATWDAQGYYKKLF. The DNA of the CDR3 is TGTGCCACCTGGGACGCCCAGGGTTATTATAAGAAACTCTTT.

Comments on this clone: The identical CDR3 is also encoded by other nucleotide sequences in the sample. This chain uses TRGV5 with TRGJP2. The V segment lost 0 bases and the J segment 2 bases; nucleotides outside the gene matches: 3. CDR1 is VINAFY and CDR2 is YDVSNSKD in the germline V gene. This CDR3 comprises 15 residues. The CDR3 sequence: CATWDRSSSDWIKTF. CDR3 nucleotides: TGTGCCACCTGGGACAGGTCAAGTAGTGATTGGATCAAGACGTTT.

This clone was counted between two and nine times. This rearrangement joins TRGV9 to TRGJ1 or TRGJ2. The trim removed 9 bases at V and 0 bases at J, leaving 8 bases unmatched. Germline V gives CDR1 GITISATS, CDR2 ISYDGTV (reference sequence). CDR3 length: 13 residues. The CDR3 is CALPTSNYYKKLF. The CDR3 DNA reads as TGTGCCTTGCCTACCTCGAATTATTATAAGAAACTCTTT.

The chain uses TRGV5 and TRGJ1 or TRGJ2. This CDR3 is built from 14 residues. The V and J ends lost 3 bases and 1 base, in that order; junction bases with no gene match: 6. Germline CDR1 VINAFY, CDR2 YDVSNSKD. CDR3: CATWDGQNYYKKLF. Here the CDR3 DNA reads TGTGCCACCTGGGACGGCCAAAATTATTATAAGAAACTCTTT.

The rearrangement uses TRGV9 and TRGJP. Germline V gene lookup returns CDR1 GITISATS and CDR2 ISYDGTV (reference sequence). V trimming: 3 bases; J trimming: 4 bases; junction bases outside the gene matches: 9. The CDR3 runs to 18 residues. The CDR3 loop is CALWERIGQELGKKIKVF. As DNA, the CDR3 is TGTGCCTTGTGGGAGAGAATCGGTCAAGAGTTGGGCAAAAAAATCAAGGTATTT.

This clone was seen a few times. Distinct nucleotide sequences in the sample also encode this CDR3. The chain joins TRGV2 to TRGJ1 or TRGJ2. CDR3 length: 10 amino acids. V lost 1 base and J lost 10; bases outside the gene matches: 1. Germline V CDR1 and CDR2: EGSNGY, YDSYNSKV. In nucleotides, the CDR3 is TGTGCCACCTGGGACGGAAAGAAACTCTTT. Translating it yields CATWDGKKLF.

There are a few counts of this clone. V and J are TRGV9 and TRGJ1 or TRGJ2. V shed 10 bases and J 7 bases; nucleotides not matched to a gene: 4. Germline CDR1 is GITISATS and CDR2 is ISYDGTV (reference sequence). The CDR3 contains 9 residues. The CDR3 protein is CAFDYKKLF. In nucleotides, the CDR3 is TGTGCCTTTGACTATAAGAAACTCTTT.